This note documents a single TCR beta chain sequence. Deletions cut 2 bases from V and 6 bases from J, with 10 bases between. The germline gives CDR1 MNHNS, CDR2 SASEGT. The CDR3 is 13 residues long. The sample originates from a study of OX40 agonist ivuxolimab in advanced cancers. Repertoires were generated with immunoSEQ multiplex PCR, while TCRdb's copy carries only in-frame clones and drops some. The sample comprises 60,000 or so clones, over 70% of which are singletons, and roughly 2% rests with the top ten. The TCR originated in an adult with an advanced solid tumor such as melanoma, head and neck, liver or kidney cancer. The material sequenced was CD4+ or CD8+ T cells sorted from blood, taken in a trial of the OX40 agonist ivuxolimab. This sequence joins TRBV6-1 and TRBJ1-2, with D possibly matching TRBD1 (5 bases). CDR3 protein: CASSEWVGDGYTF. The DNA for the CDR3 is TGTGCCAGCAGTGAATGGGTAGGGGATGGCTACACCTTC.